This T cell receptor beta chain was observed in a study of T cell responses to AZD1222 COVID-19 vaccine (dated by TCRdb to about 2021). Regarding the study in general: AZD1222 recipients given second doses at about 4 weeks or at about 12 weeks were pooled, since spike-specific TCR depth and breadth were not found to differ between the two schedules. A total of about 250 trial participants underwent TCR sequencing, of whom 207 had received two doses of AZD1222 and 26 had received two doses of the MenACWY control vaccine. Trial participants were enrolled into age subgroups of 18-55, 56-69 and 70-plus years, which contained approximately 150, 30 and 60 TCR-sequenced participants, respectively. General conclusions and limits of the study: After two AZD1222 doses, both the breadth and the depth of spike-specific TCRs were significantly higher than at day 0 and than in MenACWY recipients. Participants were mostly white British and included more females than males, and it was suggested by the authors that clonal diversity may have been underestimated. In the small 56-69-year group, the increase in depth fell short of significance, most likely because of low power. No day 14 peak-response samples were available, so repertoires were characterized only after the peak T cell response. CD4 TCRs associated with the vaccine covered the entire spike protein, and the dominant responses were in regions 160-218 and 743-854. Epitopes outside the regions mutated in the B.1.351 and B.1.1.7 variants were reportedly recognized by nearly half of the unique spike-specific TCRs. Only a handful of AZD1222 recipients were SARS-CoV-2 seropositive at baseline, limiting conclusions about previously exposed vaccinees.

The CDR3 regions of human TCRbeta chains were subjected to immunosequencing. Per the source publication's procedure: Repertoire TCRs were checked for matches against a reference library of SARS-CoV-2-specific TCRs that had been generated using the MIRA antigen-specificity platform. Breadth meant the fraction of unique TCRs that were SARS-CoV-2-associated, whereas depth meant the fraction of total T cells that were SARS-CoV-2-associated. Using the MIRA data, each spike-specific TCR was mapped to the spike region that the TCR reacts to and placed in a CD4 or CD8 class. Log10-transformed breadth and depth values were compared by one-way ANOVA with Sidak's multiple comparisons tests. Here the immuneACCESS table is served through TCRdb, limited to in-frame sequences with V and J called. Missing clones are a known gap in these copies; in checked studies unresolved V genes cover under half, and the rest lacks a known reason. That table gives V, J and clone size, and the DNA gave D and trimming. The sample table lists fewer than 50,000 clones, less than 85% of them with a count of one. About 3.8% of the sample is taken by the ten largest.

V and J lose 3 bases and 8 bases, and a span of 7 bases separates them. The cysteine opens and the phenylalanine closes a CDR3 of 12 amino acids. Only CDR3 DNA remains: 36 bases, in frame from the first base. For CDR1 and CDR2, the germline V gene (reference sequence) lists LGHDT and YNNKEL. In regard to this clone: Its recognized antigen is unknown. There are no base qualities to consult, and no much larger clone falls within one base.

The sample's time point label, in plain terms: baseline before first vaccination. The vaccinee samples were drawn from two UK trials, COV001 and COV002, one of which was a single-blind randomized controlled phase 2/3 trial testing AZD1222 (ChAdOx1 nCoV-19) in healthy adults. For TCRbeta chain sequencing, PBMC samples from trial participants were taken at day 0 and at day 28 after the second dose. The specimen comprised peripheral blood, sampled on day 0 of AZD1222 vaccination. The TCR was taken from an adult in good health. The chain joins TRBV3-1 (or the pseudogene TRBV3-2) to TRBJ1-4; the D gene cannot be resolved reliably. The CDR3 region has the sequence CASSHAPEKLFF. The sequenced DNA: TGTGCCAGCAGCCACGCCCCAGAAAAACTGTTTTTT.